These T cell receptor beta chains were read from a single sample in a study of blood T cells in healthy people across ages. TCRdb processed the 5' RACE reads anew with MiXCR; each CDR3 protein has one entry. Here the sample spans 980,000 or so distinct CDR3 sequences, 48% being singletons. Specimen: blood. The receptors shown here come from a man aged 30 to 45 in good health. Both conserved end residues are part of each CDR3. Fields, in order: clone size, D gene, J gene, V gene, CDR3 protein, CDR3 DNA. The D gene is left open where the match is weak. Size is omitted from some rows. Given values are once, few, many or a class for expanded clones.

clone_size: NA
d_call: NA
j_call: TRBJ1-2
v_call: TRBV24-1
cdr3_aa: CATSDLGGPYGGYTF
cdr3_nt: TGTGCCACCAGTGATCTGGGGGGCCCCTACGGAGGCTACACCTTC

clone_size: few
d_call: NA
j_call: TRBJ1-1
v_call: TRBV12-3/TRBV12-4
cdr3_aa: CASTLTGARAEAFF
cdr3_nt: TGTGCCAGCACCCTTACCGGGGCGCGGGCTGAAGCTTTCTTT

clone_size: NA
d_call: NA
j_call: TRBJ2-3
v_call: TRBV20-1
cdr3_aa: CSAATPGALFTDTQYF
cdr3_nt: TGCAGTGCCGCTACCCCGGGGGCCCTATTCACAGATACGCAGTATTTT

clone_size: NA
d_call: TRBD1
j_call: TRBJ1-1
v_call: TRBV5-1
cdr3_aa: CASSYQPGQGAGNTEAFF
cdr3_nt: TGCGCCAGCAGCTACCAACCGGGACAGGGGGCGGGGAACACTGAAGCTTTCTTT

clone_size: NA
d_call: TRBD2
j_call: TRBJ2-1
v_call: TRBV5-1
cdr3_aa: CASSPALAAYNEQFF
cdr3_nt: TGCGCCAGCAGCCCAGCGCTAGCGGCTTACAATGAGCAGTTCTTC

clone_size: NA
d_call: NA
j_call: TRBJ1-2
v_call: TRBV7-2
cdr3_aa: CASSVASIYGYTF
cdr3_nt: TGTGCCAGCAGCGTAGCAAGCATCTATGGCTACACCTTC

clone_size: NA
d_call: TRBD1
j_call: TRBJ2-7
v_call: TRBV9
cdr3_aa: CASSVGGQGSEQYF
cdr3_nt: TGTGCCAGCAGCGTAGGGGGACAGGGCTCCGAGCAGTACTTC

clone_size: NA
d_call: NA
j_call: TRBJ1-2
v_call: TRBV2
cdr3_aa: CASSPSGWDGYTF
cdr3_nt: TGTGCCAGCAGCCCTTCGGGGTGGGATGGCTACACCTTC

clone_size: once
d_call: NA
j_call: TRBJ2-7
v_call: TRBV29-1
cdr3_aa: CSVEDYDEQYF
cdr3_nt: TGCAGCGTTGAAGACTACGACGAGCAGTACTTC

clone_size: NA
d_call: TRBD1
j_call: TRBJ2-1
v_call: TRBV20-1
cdr3_aa: CSAPPPGQGENEQFF
cdr3_nt: TGCAGTGCTCCCCCTCCGGGACAGGGTGAAAATGAGCAGTTCTTC

clone_size: NA
d_call: TRBD2
j_call: TRBJ2-7
v_call: TRBV20-1
cdr3_aa: CSASSGGGSNSYEQYF
cdr3_nt: TGCAGTGCTAGTTCGGGCGGGGGGTCTAACTCCTACGAGCAGTACTTC

clone_size: few
d_call: TRBD1
j_call: TRBJ2-7
v_call: TRBV28
cdr3_aa: CASTVATGTAYEQYF
cdr3_nt: TGTGCCAGCACCGTGGCGACCGGGACAGCTTACGAGCAGTACTTC

clone_size: NA
d_call: NA
j_call: TRBJ2-7
v_call: TRBV20-1
cdr3_aa: CSAESAGTYEQYF
cdr3_nt: TGCAGTGCCGAATCTGCAGGAACCTACGAGCAGTACTTC

clone_size: many
d_call: TRBD1
j_call: TRBJ1-1
v_call: TRBV7-2
cdr3_aa: CASSLGTANTEAFF
cdr3_nt: TGCGCCAGCAGCCTAGGGACAGCGAACACTGAAGCTTTCTTT

clone_size: NA
d_call: NA
j_call: TRBJ2-4
v_call: TRBV4-1
cdr3_aa: CASSQYNRVTTLEQYF
cdr3_nt: TGCGCCAGCAGCCAGTACAACAGGGTCACAACACTTGAGCAGTACTTC

clone_size: NA
d_call: TRBD1
j_call: TRBJ2-2
v_call: TRBV7-8
cdr3_aa: CASSARRRGAGGLSGELFF
cdr3_nt: TGTGCCAGCAGCGCCAGACGAAGGGGGGCAGGGGGCCTATCCGGGGAGCTGTTTTTT

clone_size: NA
d_call: NA
j_call: TRBJ2-1
v_call: TRBV7-7
cdr3_aa: CASSPGEPNNEQFF
cdr3_nt: TGTGCTAGCAGCCCGGGGGAGCCAAACAATGAGCAGTTCTTC

clone_size: NA
d_call: TRBD2
j_call: TRBJ2-5
v_call: TRBV11-2
cdr3_aa: CASSLDLTSGGTERYF
cdr3_nt: TGTGCCAGCAGCTTAGATCTGACTAGCGGAGGGACCGAGCGGTACTTC

clone_size: NA
d_call: NA
j_call: TRBJ2-3
v_call: TRBV25-1
cdr3_aa: CASSNLARTDTQYF
cdr3_nt: TGTGCCAGCAGTAATCTAGCGCGCACAGATACGCAGTATTTT

clone_size: few
d_call: TRBD2
j_call: TRBJ2-7
v_call: TRBV12-3/TRBV12-4
cdr3_aa: CASSWGGPSTQYF
cdr3_nt: TGTGCCAGCAGTTGGGGGGGTCCCAGTACCCAGTACTTC

clone_size: many
d_call: NA
j_call: TRBJ2-7
v_call: TRBV3-1
cdr3_aa: CASSQDSLFGSEQYF
cdr3_nt: TGTGCCAGCAGCCAAGATTCTCTTTTCGGCAGCGAGCAGTACTTC

clone_size: NA
d_call: NA
j_call: TRBJ1-2
v_call: TRBV3-1
cdr3_aa: CASSQGITGANGYTF
cdr3_nt: TGTGCCAGCAGCCAAGGGATTACAGGAGCGAATGGCTACACCTTC

clone_size: NA
d_call: NA
j_call: TRBJ1-2
v_call: TRBV10-1
cdr3_aa: CASSGARNYGYTF
cdr3_nt: TGCGCCAGCAGTGGAGCCCGTAACTATGGCTACACCTTC

clone_size: NA
d_call: NA
j_call: TRBJ2-1
v_call: TRBV10-3
cdr3_aa: CAISDPRMGLGNEQFF
cdr3_nt: TGTGCCATCAGTGACCCCCGTATGGGGCTAGGAAATGAGCAGTTCTTC